A selection of T cell receptor beta chains follows, all from one sample in a study of molecular identifiers for immune sequencing clone quantification. TCRdb called the PCR reads again in MiXCR, with one record for every CDR3 protein. The sample gives roughly 300,000 distinct CDR3 sequences, over 20% of which show up once; around 0.76% is in the top ten. Input material: naive CD8+ T cells from blood, with Jurkat cell RNA spiked in. These receptors originate from a human donor in good health. Some libraries in this study had Jurkat cell RNA spiked in. CDR3s include the opening cysteine and the closing phenylalanine or tryptophan. The D gene is left open where the match is weak. Size is omitted from some rows. Given values are once, few, many or a class for expanded clones.

.,.,TRBJ2-3,TRBV27,CASSWQNPDTQYF,TGTGCCAGCAGTTGGCAAAACCCAGATACGCAGTATTTT
.,many,TRBJ2-5,TRBV7-9,CASSLQPRQETQYF,TGTGCCAGCAGCTTACAGCCTCGCCAAGAGACCCAGTACTTC
.,few,TRBJ2-7,TRBV6-1,CASSEKEGTYEQYF,TGTGCCAGCAGTGAAAAAGAGGGGACCTACGAGCAGTACTTC
.,.,TRBJ2-3,TRBV3-1,CASSQDPDTQYF,TGTGCCAGCAGCCAGGACCCAGATACGCAGTATTTT
.,few,TRBJ2-7,TRBV30,CAWSVNYEQYF,TGTGCCTGGAGTGTAAACTACGAGCAGTACTTC
TRBD2,many,TRBJ2-5,TRBV29-1,CSVEVAGEWQETQYF,TGCAGCGTTGAAGTCGCGGGAGAATGGCAAGAGACCCAGTACTTC
.,few,TRBJ2-7,TRBV11-2,CASSSRRTFDYEQYF,TGTGCCAGCAGCTCTCGTCGGACATTCGACTACGAGCAGTACTTC
.,.,TRBJ2-5,TRBV4-2,CASSLMGVQETQYF,TGTGCCAGCAGCCTCATGGGGGTCCAAGAGACCCAGTACTTC
TRBD1,.,TRBJ2-4,TRBV19,CASQKGQLADIQYF,TGTGCCAGCCAAAAGGGACAGCTGGCGGACATTCAGTACTTC
.,.,TRBJ1-4,TRBV9,CASGVAGSPNEKLFF,TGTGCCAGCGGCGTAGCAGGGTCTCCTAATGAAAAACTGTTTTTT
.,.,TRBJ2-7,TRBV5-3,CASGLVGRLGEQYF,TGTGCCAGCGGCTTGGTTGGCAGGTTAGGAGAGCAGTACTTC